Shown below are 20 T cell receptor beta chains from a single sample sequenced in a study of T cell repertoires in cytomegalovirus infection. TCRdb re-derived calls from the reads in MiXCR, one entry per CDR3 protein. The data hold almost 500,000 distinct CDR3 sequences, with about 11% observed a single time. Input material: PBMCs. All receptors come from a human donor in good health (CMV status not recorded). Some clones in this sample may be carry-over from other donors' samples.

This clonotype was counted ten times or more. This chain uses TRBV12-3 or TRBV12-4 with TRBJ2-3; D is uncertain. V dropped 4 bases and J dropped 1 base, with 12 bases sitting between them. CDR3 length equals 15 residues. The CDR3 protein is CASSYVPWGTDTQYF. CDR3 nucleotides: TGTGCCAGCAGTTACGTCCCATGGGGCACAGATACGCAGTATTTT.

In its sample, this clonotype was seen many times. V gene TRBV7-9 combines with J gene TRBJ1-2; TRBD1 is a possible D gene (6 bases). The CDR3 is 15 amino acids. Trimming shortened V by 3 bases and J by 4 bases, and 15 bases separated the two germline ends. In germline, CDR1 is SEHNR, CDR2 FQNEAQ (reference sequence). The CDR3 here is CASSFPRGDTYGYTF. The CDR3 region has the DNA TGTGCCAGCAGCTTCCCCCGGGGGGACACCTATGGCTACACCTTC.

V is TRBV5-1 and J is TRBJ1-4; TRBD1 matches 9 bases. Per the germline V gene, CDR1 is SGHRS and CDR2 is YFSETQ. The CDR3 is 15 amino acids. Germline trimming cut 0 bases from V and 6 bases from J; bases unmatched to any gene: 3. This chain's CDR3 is CASSLEGQGYEKLFF. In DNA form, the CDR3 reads TGCGCCAGCAGCTTGGAGGGACAGGGCTATGAAAAACTGTTTTTT. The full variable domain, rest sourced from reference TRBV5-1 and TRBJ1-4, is KAGVTQTPRYLIKTRGQQVTLSCSPISGHRSVSWYQQTPGQGLQFLFEYFSETQRNKGNFPGRFSGRQFSNSRSEMNVSTLELGDSALYLCASSLEGQGYEKLFFGSGTQLSVL.

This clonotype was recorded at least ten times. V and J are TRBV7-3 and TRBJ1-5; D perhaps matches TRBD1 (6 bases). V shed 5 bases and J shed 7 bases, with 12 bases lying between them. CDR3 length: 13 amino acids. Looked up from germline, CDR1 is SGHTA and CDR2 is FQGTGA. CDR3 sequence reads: CASSRTRGQPQHF. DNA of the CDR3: TGTGCCAGCAGCCGCACCAGGGGACAGCCCCAGCATTTT. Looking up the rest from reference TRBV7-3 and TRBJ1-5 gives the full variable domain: GAGVSQTPSNKVTEKGKYVELRCDPISGHTALYWYRQSLGQGPEFLIYFQGTGAADDSGLPNDRFFAVRPEGSVSTLKIQRTERGDSAVYLCASSRTRGQPQHFGDGTRLSIL.

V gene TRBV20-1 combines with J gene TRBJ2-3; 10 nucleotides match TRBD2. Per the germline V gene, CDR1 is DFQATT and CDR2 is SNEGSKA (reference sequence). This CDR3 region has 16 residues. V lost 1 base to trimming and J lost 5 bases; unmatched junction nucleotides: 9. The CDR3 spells CSARGSSGRARDTQYF. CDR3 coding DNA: TGCAGTGCTAGAGGATCCAGCGGGAGGGCCAGAGATACGCAGTATTTT.

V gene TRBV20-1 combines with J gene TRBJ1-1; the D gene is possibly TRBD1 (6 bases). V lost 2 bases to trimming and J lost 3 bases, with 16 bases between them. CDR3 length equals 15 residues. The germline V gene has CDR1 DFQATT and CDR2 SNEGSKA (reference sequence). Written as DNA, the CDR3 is TGCAGTGCTAGACTCAAAGGGGGGCGCGACACTGAAGCTTTCTTT. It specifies CSARLKGGRDTEAFF.

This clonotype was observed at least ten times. The CDR3 sequence is CASSISAENTGELFF. CDR3 coding DNA: TGCGCCAGCAGCATTTCAGCGGAAAACACCGGGGAGCTGTTTTTT. This sequence joins TRBV5-1 and TRBJ2-2; D may be TRBD2 (5 bases). V was clipped by 4 bases and J by 2 bases, with 12 bases between them. This CDR3 is 15 amino acids long. Germline-derived CDR1 and CDR2 are SGHRS and YFSETQ.

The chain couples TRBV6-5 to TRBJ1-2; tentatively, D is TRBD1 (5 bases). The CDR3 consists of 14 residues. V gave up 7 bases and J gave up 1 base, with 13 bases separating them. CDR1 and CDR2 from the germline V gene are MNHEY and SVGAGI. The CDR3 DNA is TGTGCCAGCACCAAAGACAGCTTTAACTATGGCTACACCTTC. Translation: CASTKDSFNYGYTF.

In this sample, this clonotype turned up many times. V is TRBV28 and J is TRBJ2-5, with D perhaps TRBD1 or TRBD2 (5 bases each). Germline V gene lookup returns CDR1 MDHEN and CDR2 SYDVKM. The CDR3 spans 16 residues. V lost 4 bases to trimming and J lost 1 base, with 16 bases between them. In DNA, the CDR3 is TGTGCCAGCAGTTCTCCCGGGACCGATGTCCAAGAGACCCAGTACTTC. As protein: CASSSPGTDVQETQYF.

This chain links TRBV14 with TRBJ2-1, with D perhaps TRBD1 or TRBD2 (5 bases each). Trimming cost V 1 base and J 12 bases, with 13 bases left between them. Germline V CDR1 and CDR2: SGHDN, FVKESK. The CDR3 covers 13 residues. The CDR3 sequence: CASSQGTGTRQFF. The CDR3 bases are TGTGCCAGCAGCCAAGGCACGGGGACGCGGCAGTTCTTC.

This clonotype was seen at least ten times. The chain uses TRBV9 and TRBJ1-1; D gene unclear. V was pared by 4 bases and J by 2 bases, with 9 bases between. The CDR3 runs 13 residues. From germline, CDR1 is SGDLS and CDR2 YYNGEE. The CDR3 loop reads CASSKTPNTEAFF. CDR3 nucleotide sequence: TGTGCCAGCAGCAAGACCCCTAACACTGAAGCTTTCTTT. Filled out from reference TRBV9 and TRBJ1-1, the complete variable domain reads DSGVTQTPKHLITATGQRVTLRCSPRSGDLSVYWYQQSLDQGLQFLIQYYNGEERAKGNILERFSAQQFPDLHSELNLSSLELGDSALYFCASSKTPNTEAFFGQGTRLTVV.

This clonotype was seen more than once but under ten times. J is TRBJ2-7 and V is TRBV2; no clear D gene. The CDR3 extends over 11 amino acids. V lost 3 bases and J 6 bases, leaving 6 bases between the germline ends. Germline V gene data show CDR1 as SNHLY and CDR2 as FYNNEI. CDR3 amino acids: CASSEAFEQYF. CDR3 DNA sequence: TGTGCCAGCAGTGAGGCTTTCGAGCAGTACTTC.

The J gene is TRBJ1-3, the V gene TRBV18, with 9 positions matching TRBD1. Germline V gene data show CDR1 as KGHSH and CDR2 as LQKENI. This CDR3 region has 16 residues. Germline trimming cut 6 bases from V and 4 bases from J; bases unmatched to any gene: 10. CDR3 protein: CASSRGQGPSGNTIYF. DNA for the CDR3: TGTGCCAGCTCCCGCGGACAGGGGCCGAGCGGAAACACCATATATTTT.

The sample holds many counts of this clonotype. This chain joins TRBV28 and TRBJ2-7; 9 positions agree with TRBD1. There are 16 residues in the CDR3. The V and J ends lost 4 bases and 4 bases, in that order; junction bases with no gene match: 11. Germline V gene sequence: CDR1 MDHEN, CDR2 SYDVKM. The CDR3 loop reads CASSSPGQGTWYEQYF. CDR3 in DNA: TGTGCCAGCAGTTCCCCGGGACAGGGTACTTGGTACGAGCAGTACTTC. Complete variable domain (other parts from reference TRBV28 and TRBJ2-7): DVKVTQSSRYLVKRTGEKVFLECVQDMDHENMFWYRQDPGLGLRLIYFSYDVKMKEKGDIPEGYSVSREKKERFSLILESASTNQTSMYLCASSSPGQGTWYEQYFGPGTRLTVT.

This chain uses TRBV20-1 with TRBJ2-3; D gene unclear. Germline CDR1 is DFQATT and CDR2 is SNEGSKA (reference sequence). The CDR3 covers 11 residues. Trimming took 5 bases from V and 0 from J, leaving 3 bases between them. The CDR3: CSAESTDTQYF. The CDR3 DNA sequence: TGCAGTGCTGAAAGCACAGATACGCAGTATTTT.

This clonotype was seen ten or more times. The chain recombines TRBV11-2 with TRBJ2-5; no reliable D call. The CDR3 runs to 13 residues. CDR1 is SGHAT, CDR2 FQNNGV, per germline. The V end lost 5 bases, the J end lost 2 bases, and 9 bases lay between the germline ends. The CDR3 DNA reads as TGTGCCAGCAGCCAAAGACCTCAAGAGACCCAGTACTTC. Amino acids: CASSQRPQETQYF.

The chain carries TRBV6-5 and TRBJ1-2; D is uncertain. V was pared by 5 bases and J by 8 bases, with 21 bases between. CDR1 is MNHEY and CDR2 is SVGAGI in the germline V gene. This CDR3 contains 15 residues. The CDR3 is CASSPTYRSGPGYTF. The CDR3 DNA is TGTGCCAGCAGTCCCACCTACAGATCGGGTCCGGGCTACACCTTC.

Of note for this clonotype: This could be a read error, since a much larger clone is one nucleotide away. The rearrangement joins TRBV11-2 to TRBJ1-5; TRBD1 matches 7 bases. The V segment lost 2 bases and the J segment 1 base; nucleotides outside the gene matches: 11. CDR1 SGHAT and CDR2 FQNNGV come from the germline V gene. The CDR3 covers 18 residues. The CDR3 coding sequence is TGTGCCAGCAGCTTAAAACACAGGGGTGGGTTGAGCAATCAGCCCCAGCATTTT. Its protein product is CASSLKHRGGLSNQPQHF.

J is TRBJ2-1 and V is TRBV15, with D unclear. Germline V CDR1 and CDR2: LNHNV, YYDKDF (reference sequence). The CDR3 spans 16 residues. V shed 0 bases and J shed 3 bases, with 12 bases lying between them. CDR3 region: CATSRDGRVDYNEQFF. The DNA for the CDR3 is TGTGCCACCAGCAGAGATGGAAGGGTTGACTACAATGAGCAGTTCTTC.

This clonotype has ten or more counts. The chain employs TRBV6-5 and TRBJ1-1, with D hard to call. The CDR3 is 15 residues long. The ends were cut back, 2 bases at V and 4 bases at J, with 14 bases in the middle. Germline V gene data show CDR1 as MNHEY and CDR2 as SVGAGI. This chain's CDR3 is CASSYPRGGSTEAFF. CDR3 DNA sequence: TGTGCCAGCAGTTACCCCCGGGGAGGGAGCACTGAAGCTTTCTTT.